This T cell receptor beta chain was obtained from a study of cytomegalovirus exposure and HLA in healthy donors. Study context: Samples from HLA-typed donors yielded about 80 million unique TCRs in an early data release. Study-wide results and caveats: In a later analysis, a missense DCLRE1C variant was linked to TCR beta V- and J-gene trimming. The availability of immune exposure information extended only to CMV serostatus.

The V gene's germline CDR1 is SGHVS and CDR2 FQNEAQ. Trimming shortened V by 1 base and J by 6 bases, and 10 bases separated the two germline ends. The length of the CDR3 is 15 residues. Points on this clone: Its antigen remains unidentified.

The PCR contained 60 Vbeta and 13 Jbeta primers. Sequencing was performed with immunoSEQ multiplex PCR; in TCRdb, only in-frame clones are kept and a portion is missing. The repertoire holds approximately 200,000 clones, with 79% as singletons. This TCR was sampled from a girl between 10 and 17 years old in good health and CMV-seropositive. The J gene is TRBJ1-6, the V gene TRBV7-8; D not certain. The sample comprised PBMCs. The CDR3 DNA is TGTGCCAGCAGCTTAGTTGACATGGGTAATTCACCCCTCCACTTT. This sequence encodes CASSLVDMGNSPLHF.